This T cell receptor beta chain is drawn from a study of shared clonotypes between healthy human individuals. As for the study in general: Each donor contributed plates that comprised three CD4 naive, three CD4 memory, two CD8 naive and one CD8 memory.

J lost 6 bases, V lost 5 bases, and 8 bases had no gene match. From germline, CDR1 is SGHAT and CDR2 FQNNGV. CDR3 length equals 15 residues. Points from the study as a whole: Incomplete sequencing of sorted subsets was indicated by rarefaction despite large depth. Sequencing depth was a factor that was expected to affect clonotype sharing among donors.

Details on this clone: The target antigen is unknown.

Original processing methods: In the immunoSEQ data, sequences were junction-only and lacked quality scores, so filtering differed. The data were produced by immunoSEQ multiplex PCR, yet TCRdb's version contains in-frame clones alone and is incomplete. The V and J calls and clone size come from that table; D and trimming were worked out from the DNA. Seen here are over a million clones, about 75% observed once, and the top ten hold 1.4% to 1.5%. The TCR sequence derives from a man younger than 30 in good health. The chain links TRBV11-2 to TRBJ2-7; TRBD2 agrees at 12 bases. Material: memory CD4+ T cells sorted from blood. Subset noted: CD45RA-negative fraction. CDR3 in amino acids: CASSGLAGGVSEQYF. CDR3 sequence (DNA): TGTGCCAGCAGCGGCCTAGCGGGGGGGGTCTCCGAGCAGTACTTC.